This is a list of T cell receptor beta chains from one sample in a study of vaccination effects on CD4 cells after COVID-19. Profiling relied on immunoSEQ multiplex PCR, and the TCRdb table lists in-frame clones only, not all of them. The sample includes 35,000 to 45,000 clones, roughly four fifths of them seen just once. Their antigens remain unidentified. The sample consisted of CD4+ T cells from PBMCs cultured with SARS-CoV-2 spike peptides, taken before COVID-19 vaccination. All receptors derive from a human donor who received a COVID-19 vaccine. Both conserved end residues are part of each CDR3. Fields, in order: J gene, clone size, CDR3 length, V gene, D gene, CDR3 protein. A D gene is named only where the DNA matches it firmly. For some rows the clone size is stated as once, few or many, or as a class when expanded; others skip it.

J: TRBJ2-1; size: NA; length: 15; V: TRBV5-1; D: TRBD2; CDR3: CASSLGGTTYNEQFF
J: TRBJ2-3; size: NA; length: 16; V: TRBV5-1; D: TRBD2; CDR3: CASSQYSGGAGDTQYF
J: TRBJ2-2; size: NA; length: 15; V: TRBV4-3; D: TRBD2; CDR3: CASSQAGGRTGELFF
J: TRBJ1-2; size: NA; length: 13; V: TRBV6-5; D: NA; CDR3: CASSYQAVGGYTF
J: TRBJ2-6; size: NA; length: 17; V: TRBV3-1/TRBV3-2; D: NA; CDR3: CASSLGAGASGANVLTF
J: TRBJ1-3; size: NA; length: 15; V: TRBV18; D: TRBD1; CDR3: CASSPPGTGGNTIYF
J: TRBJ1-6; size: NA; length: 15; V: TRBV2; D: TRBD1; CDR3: CASSGYGTGASPLHF
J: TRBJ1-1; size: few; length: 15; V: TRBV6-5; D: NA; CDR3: CASSYSTRGGPEAFF
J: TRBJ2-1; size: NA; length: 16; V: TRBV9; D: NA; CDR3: CASSPRGVLSYNEQFF
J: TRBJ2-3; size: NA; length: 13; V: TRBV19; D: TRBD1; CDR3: CASRPTGGVSQYF
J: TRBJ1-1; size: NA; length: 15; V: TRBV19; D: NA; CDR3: CASNRDRARLEEAFF